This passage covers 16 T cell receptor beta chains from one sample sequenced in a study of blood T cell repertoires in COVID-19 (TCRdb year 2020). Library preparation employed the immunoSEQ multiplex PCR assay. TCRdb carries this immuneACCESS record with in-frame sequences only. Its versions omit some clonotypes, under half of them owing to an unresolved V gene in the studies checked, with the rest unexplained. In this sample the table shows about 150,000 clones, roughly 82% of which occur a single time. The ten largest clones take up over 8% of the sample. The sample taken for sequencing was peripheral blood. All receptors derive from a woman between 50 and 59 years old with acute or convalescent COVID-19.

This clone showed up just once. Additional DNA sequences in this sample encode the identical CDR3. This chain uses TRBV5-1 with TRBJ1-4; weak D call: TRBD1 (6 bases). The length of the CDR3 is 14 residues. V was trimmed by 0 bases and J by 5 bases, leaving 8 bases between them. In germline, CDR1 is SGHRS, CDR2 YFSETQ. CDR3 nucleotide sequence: TGCGCCAGCAGCTTGGGTCAGGGGAATGAAAAACTGTTTTTT. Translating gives CASSLGQGNEKLFF.

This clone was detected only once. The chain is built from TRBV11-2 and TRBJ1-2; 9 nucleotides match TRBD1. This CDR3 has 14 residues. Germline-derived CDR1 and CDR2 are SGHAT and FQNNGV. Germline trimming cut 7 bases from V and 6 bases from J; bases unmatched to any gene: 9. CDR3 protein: CASNRDRGGNGYTF. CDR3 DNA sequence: TGTGCCAGCAACCGTGACAGGGGGGGGAATGGCTACACCTTC.

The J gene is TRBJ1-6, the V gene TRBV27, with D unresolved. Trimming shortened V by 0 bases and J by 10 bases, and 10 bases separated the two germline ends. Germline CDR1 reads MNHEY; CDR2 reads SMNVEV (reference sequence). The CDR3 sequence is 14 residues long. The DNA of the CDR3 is TGTGCCAGCAGTTTATCTCGGGGTGAGTCACCCCTCCACTTT. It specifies CASSLSRGESPLHF.

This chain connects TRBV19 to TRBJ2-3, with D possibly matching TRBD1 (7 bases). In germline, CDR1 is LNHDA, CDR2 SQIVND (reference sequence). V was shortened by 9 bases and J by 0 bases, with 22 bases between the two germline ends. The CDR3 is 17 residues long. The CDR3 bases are TGTGCCAGGGAGGGCAGGGGGACCTTTTATAGCACAGATACGCAGTATTTT. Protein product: CAREGRGTFYSTDTQYF.

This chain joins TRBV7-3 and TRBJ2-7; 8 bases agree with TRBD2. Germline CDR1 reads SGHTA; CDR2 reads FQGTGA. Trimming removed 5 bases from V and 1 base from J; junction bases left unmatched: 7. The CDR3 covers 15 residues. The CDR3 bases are TGTGCCAGCAGCCATCTGGCTAGCGGGTCCTACGAGCAGTACTTC. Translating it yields CASSHLASGSYEQYF.

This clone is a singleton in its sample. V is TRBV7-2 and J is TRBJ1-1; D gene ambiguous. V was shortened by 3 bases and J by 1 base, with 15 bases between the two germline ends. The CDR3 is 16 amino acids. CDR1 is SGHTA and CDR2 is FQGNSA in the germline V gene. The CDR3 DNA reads TGTGCCAGCAGCTTTGGACTGGGGTTGGGGAACACTGAAGCTTTCTTT. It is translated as CASSFGLGLGNTEAFF.

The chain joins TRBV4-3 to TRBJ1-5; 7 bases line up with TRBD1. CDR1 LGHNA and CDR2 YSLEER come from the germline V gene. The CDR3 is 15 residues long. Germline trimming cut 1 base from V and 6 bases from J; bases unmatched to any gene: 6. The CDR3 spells CASSQGYTGAQPQHF. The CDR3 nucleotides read TGCGCCAGCAGCCAAGGGTACACAGGGGCTCAGCCCCAGCATTTT.

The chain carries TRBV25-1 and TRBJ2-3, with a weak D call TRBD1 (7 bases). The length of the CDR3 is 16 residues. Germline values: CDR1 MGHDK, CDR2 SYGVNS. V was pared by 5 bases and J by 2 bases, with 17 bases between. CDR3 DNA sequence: TGTGCCAGCAGTTCAGGAGGGGGCGAGTTCACAGATACGCAGTATTTT. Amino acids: CASSSGGGEFTDTQYF.

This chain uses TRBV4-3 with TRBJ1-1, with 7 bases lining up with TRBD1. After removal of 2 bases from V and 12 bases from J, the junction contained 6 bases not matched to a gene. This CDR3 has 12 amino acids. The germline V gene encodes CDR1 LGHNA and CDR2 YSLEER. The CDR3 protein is CASSQTGQVTFF. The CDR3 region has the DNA TGCGCCAGCAGCCAAACTGGACAGGTGACTTTCTTT.

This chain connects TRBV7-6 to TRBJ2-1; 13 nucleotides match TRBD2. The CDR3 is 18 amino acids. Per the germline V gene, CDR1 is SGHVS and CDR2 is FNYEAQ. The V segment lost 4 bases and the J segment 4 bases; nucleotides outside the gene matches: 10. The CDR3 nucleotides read TGTGCCAGCAGCTACCAGCCACCACTAGCGGGAGGGTACAATGAGCAGTTCTTC. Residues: CASSYQPPLAGGYNEQFF.

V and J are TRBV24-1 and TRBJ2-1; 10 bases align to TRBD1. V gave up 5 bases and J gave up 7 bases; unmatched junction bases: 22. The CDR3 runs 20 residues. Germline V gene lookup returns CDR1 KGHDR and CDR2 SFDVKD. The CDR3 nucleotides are TGTGCCACCAGTGGCCAGGGCGGGGACAGGGGCCCCTTTGGCTTAAATGAGCAGTTCTTC. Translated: CATSGQGGDRGPFGLNEQFF.

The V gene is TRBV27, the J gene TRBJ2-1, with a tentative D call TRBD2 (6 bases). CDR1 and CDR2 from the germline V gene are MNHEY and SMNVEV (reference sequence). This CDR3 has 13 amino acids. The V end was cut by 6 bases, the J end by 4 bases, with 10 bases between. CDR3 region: CASSGTLYNEQFF. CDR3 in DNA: TGTGCCAGCAGCGGGACTCTTTACAATGAGCAGTTCTTC.

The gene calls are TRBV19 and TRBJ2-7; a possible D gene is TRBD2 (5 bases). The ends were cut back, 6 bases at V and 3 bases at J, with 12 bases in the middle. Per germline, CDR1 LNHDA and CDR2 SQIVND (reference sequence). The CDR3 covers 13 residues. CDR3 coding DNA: TGTGCCAGTAGCCGGACGGAGGACTACGAGCAGTACTTC. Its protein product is CASSRTEDYEQYF.

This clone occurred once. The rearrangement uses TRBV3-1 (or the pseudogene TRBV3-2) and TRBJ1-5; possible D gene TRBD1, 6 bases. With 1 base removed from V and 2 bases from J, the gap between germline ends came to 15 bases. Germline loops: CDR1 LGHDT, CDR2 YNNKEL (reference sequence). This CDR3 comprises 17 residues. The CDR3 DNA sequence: TGTGCCAGCAGCCAAGCTACAGGGAGAATGGGCAATCAGCCCCAGCATTTT. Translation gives CASSQATGRMGNQPQHF.

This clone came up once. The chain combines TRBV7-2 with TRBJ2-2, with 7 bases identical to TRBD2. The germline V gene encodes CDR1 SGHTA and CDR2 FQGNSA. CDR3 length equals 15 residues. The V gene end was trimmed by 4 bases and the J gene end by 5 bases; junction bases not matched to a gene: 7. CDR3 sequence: CASSSLGRETGELFF. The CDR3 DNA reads TGTGCCAGCAGCTCCCTAGGGCGGGAGACCGGGGAGCTGTTTTTT.

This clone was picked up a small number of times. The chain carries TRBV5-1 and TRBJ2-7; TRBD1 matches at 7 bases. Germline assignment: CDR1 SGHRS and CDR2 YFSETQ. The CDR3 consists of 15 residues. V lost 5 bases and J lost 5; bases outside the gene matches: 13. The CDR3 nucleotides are TGCGCCAGCAGTGATCCGGGACAGCCTATTAACGAGCAGTACTTC. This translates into CASSDPGQPINEQYF.